Listed below are T cell receptor beta chains from one sample, sequenced in a study of blood T cell repertoires in COVID-19. Using immunoSEQ multiplex PCR, the repertoire was profiled, and TCRdb retains in-frame clones only, with some absent. The sample has about 240,000 clones; about 85% are singletons. Source material: peripheral blood. All receptors come from a man in his sixties who had recovered from COVID-19. Each CDR3 is given with its conserved first and last residue. D genes are given only for firm matches. Size values are once, few and many counts, or a class for expanded clones, and some rows have none.

clone size	D gene	V gene	J gene	CDR3 protein	CDR3 DNA
-	TRBD1	TRBV24-1	TRBJ2-2	CATSNPGQGSTGELFF	TGTGCCACCAGTAACCCGGGACAGGGTAGTACCGGGGAGCTGTTTTTT
once	-	TRBV3-1/TRBV3-2	TRBJ2-7	CASSPGTELTYEQYF	TGTGCCAGCAGCCCGGGGACTGAACTTACCTACGAGCAGTACTTC
-	TRBD2	TRBV11-2	TRBJ2-2	CASSPPGLAIGELFF	TGTGCCAGCAGCCCCCCGGGACTAGCGATCGGGGAGCTGTTTTTT
-	TRBD2	TRBV28	TRBJ2-7	CASPPPELAGGTSSYEQYF	TGTGCCAGTCCCCCTCCGGAACTAGCGGGGGGCACGAGCTCCTACGAGCAGTACTTC
once	TRBD2	TRBV6-5	TRBJ2-1	CASRPRLAANNEQFF	TGTGCCAGCAGGCCCCGACTAGCGGCGAACAATGAGCAGTTCTTC
-	-	TRBV10-2	TRBJ1-1	CASSEDRARAFF	TGCGCCAGCAGTGAGGACAGAGCGCGGGCTTTCTTT
once	-	TRBV9	TRBJ1-2	CASSGGIDLYGYTF	TGTGCCAGCAGCGGAGGGATAGACTTATATGGCTACACCTTC
-	-	TRBV6-5	TRBJ1-2	CASSPQGSYGYTF	TGTGCCAGCAGCCCACAGGGATCCTATGGCTACACCTTC
once	-	TRBV12-1	TRBJ2-3	CASSGWTSGYTDTQYF	TGTGCCAGCAGCGGGTGGACTAGCGGTTACACAGATACGCAGTATTTT
-	-	TRBV21-1	TRBJ2-1	CASSRRGYPQVYNEQFF	TGTGCCAGCAGCAGAAGGGGCTATCCTCAAGTCTACAATGAGCAGTTCTTC
-	-	TRBV13	TRBJ2-2	CASSPYGGTGTLNTGELFF	TGTGCCAGCAGCCCGTATGGGGGTACCGGGACTCTGAACACCGGGGAGCTGTTTTTT
-	TRBD1	TRBV27	TRBJ1-5	CASSPRQGYSNQPQHF	TGTGCCAGCAGTCCACGACAGGGATATAGCAATCAGCCCCAGCATTTT
-	-	TRBV9	TRBJ1-6	CASSPRSLSGLGSPLHF	TGTGCCAGCAGCCCTCGAAGCCTTTCGGGACTCGGCTCACCCCTCCACTTT
-	-	TRBV30	TRBJ1-4	CAWSSSGWEKLFF	TGTGCCTGGAGTTCTTCCGGTTGGGAAAAACTGTTTTTT
once	-	TRBV5-6	TRBJ1-2	CASSLGGGLNYGYTF	TGTGCCAGCAGCTTGGGTGGGGGCCTGAACTATGGCTACACCTTC
few	TRBD1	TRBV29-1	TRBJ1-1	CSAERQGNTEAFF	TGCAGCGCCGAAAGACAGGGGAACACTGAAGCTTTCTTT
-	-	TRBV6-6	TRBJ2-7	CASSYAMASYEQYF	TGTGCCAGCAGTTACGCCATGGCCTCCTACGAGCAGTACTTC
few	-	TRBV7-9	TRBJ2-6	CASSNSPGQRTGANVLTF	TGTGCCAGCAGCAATTCACCGGGACAAAGGACTGGGGCCAACGTCCTGACTTTC
-	TRBD1	TRBV5-6	TRBJ1-2	CASSPDRGLVYGYTF	TGTGCCAGCAGCCCCGACAGGGGGCTTGTCTATGGCTACACCTTC
-	-	TRBV5-6	TRBJ2-2	CASSLAGEDTGELFF	TGTGCCAGCAGCTTGGCGGGGGAGGACACCGGGGAGCTGTTTTTT
-	-	TRBV19	TRBJ1-5	CASSIGNSNQPQHF	TGTGCCAGTAGTATAGGTAATAGCAATCAGCCCCAGCATTTT
-	-	TRBV3-1/TRBV3-2	TRBJ2-6	CASSQGGGSKANVLTF	TGTGCCAGCAGCCAAGGCGGGGGCTCGAAGGCCAACGTCCTGACTTTC
-	TRBD1	TRBV9	TRBJ2-3	CASSVWDSLAQYF	TGTGCCAGCAGCGTATGGGACAGTTTGGCGCAGTATTTT
-	TRBD1	TRBV12-5	TRBJ1-5	CASGLGQGSNQPQHF	TGTGCTAGTGGTTTGGGACAGGGGAGCAATCAGCCCCAGCATTTT
-	TRBD1	TRBV19	TRBJ1-5	CASTLTGFVSNQPQHF	TGTGCCAGTACCCTGACAGGGTTCGTGAGCAATCAGCCCCAGCATTTT
-	TRBD1	TRBV11-2	TRBJ1-1	CASSLTYGQGNTEAFF	TGTGCCAGCAGCTTGACTTATGGACAGGGGAACACTGAAGCTTTCTTT
-	TRBD2	TRBV5-1	TRBJ2-1	CASSQTGTSFNEQFF	TGCGCCAGCAGCCAGACCGGGACTAGTTTCAATGAGCAGTTCTTC
-	TRBD1	TRBV5-5	TRBJ2-5	CASSFSPLGTGGTQYF	TGTGCCAGCAGCTTTTCCCCTCTGGGGACAGGGGGGACCCAGTACTTC
-	-	TRBV5-1	TRBJ2-7	CASSFFGGTSYEQYF	TGCGCCAGCAGCTTTTTCGGGGGGACATCCTACGAGCAGTACTTC
-	-	TRBV27	TRBJ1-1	CASSSPRSGLKAFF	TGTGCCAGCAGCTCCCCCCGATCGGGTCTTAAAGCTTTCTTT
-	-	TRBV12-3/TRBV12-4	TRBJ2-7	CASSFRGKGEQYF	TGTGCCAGCAGTTTTCGGGGAAAGGGCGAGCAGTACTTC
-	-	TRBV30	TRBJ1-1	CAWSAGRGTEAFF	TGTGCCTGGAGCGCAGGGAGGGGGACTGAAGCTTTCTTT
few	-	TRBV15	TRBJ1-6	CATSRDRVGYALHF	TGTGCCACCAGCAGAGACAGGGTGGGGTACGCCCTCCACTTT
-	TRBD1	TRBV5-1	TRBJ2-7	CASSSTGGKNEQYF	TGCGCCAGCAGCTCGACAGGGGGCAAAAACGAGCAGTACTTC
-	-	TRBV5-4	TRBJ2-2	CASSPGGTLANTGELFF	TGTGCCAGCAGCCCGGGGGGCACCCTCGCGAACACCGGGGAGCTGTTTTTT
-	TRBD2	TRBV25-1	TRBJ2-2	CASSEPIPGGLFF	TGTGCCAGCAGTGAACCTATTCCGGGGGGGCTGTTTTTT
-	-	TRBV2	TRBJ2-7	CASSVEGYEQYF	TGTGCCAGCAGTGTTGAGGGTTACGAGCAGTACTTC
-	-	TRBV27	TRBJ2-1	CASNPAQRGYNEQFF	TGTGCCAGCAACCCGGCCCAAAGGGGCTACAATGAGCAGTTCTTC
-	TRBD2	TRBV5-4	TRBJ2-2	CASGLAGGHSGELFF	TGTGCCAGCGGACTAGCGGGGGGTCATAGCGGGGAGCTGTTTTTT